This entry is about one TCR beta chain. This clonotype was detected many times. The antigen this receptor binds is unknown. Qualities for individual bases were not recorded, and no much larger clone is one base off. This entry is derived from a study of T cells in Graves' hyperthyroidism and ophthalmopathy (dated by TCRdb to about 2019). For the wider study: Peripheral blood was sampled at the time of initial diagnosis, prior to any treatment. Thyroid tissue and blood T-cell repertoires from six Graves' hyperthyroidism patients were also compared in the study. According to the paper, TCR Vbeta CDR3 sequencing was carried out on about 140 peripheral blood samples, which came from approximately 41 ophthalmopathy, around 74 hyperthyroidism and approximately 17 progressor patients. TCR V-J signatures able to tell the groups apart were searched for in a discovery cohort of 90 to 100 patients, of whom around 42 had Graves' ophthalmopathy and 57 had stable Graves' hyperthyroidism. Prospective prediction of ophthalmopathy was tested in an independent validation cohort of approximately 18 hyperthyroidism patients and 15 to 17 patients who later progressed to ophthalmopathy. Once sampling was done, hyperthyroidism patients were given methimazole at a starting dose of 30 mg daily, whereas ophthalmopathy patients were given high-dose intravenous methylprednisolone. For training and testing, the roughly 100 patients in the discovery cohort were randomly divided in a 7:3 ratio.

Hyperthyroidism patients were newly diagnosed, with disease duration under 2 months, and aged 18 to 65 years. Any patient with an uncontrolled infection, another autoimmune disease, pregnancy or lactation was excluded. Diagnoses were based on clinical symptoms, serum thyroxine and TRAb, thyroid ultrasound and orbital computed tomography. For progressor patients, blood was drawn at the first diagnosis of hyperthyroidism, before any ophthalmopathy symptoms had appeared. PBMCs were isolated from 10 ml of fresh peripheral blood by Ficoll-Paque density gradient centrifugation. Progressor patients were initially diagnosed with Graves' hyperthyroidism and developed ophthalmopathy during follow-up. Total RNA was extracted with Trizol reagent, and quality was checked on an Agilent 2100 Bioanalyzer. Summary of the overall study and its limitations: In validation, the model predicted progression to ophthalmopathy with around 71% sensitivity and 72% to 85% specificity, a median of 6.5 months before onset. Most expanded thyroid clonotypes (frequency above 0.001) were also detected in blood, a finding suggesting that blood repertoires may reflect thyroid immune responses. Sample size was not statistically predetermined, and investigators were not blinded to group allocation. A model built on a 13 V-J signature distinguished ophthalmopathy from stable hyperthyroidism, reaching 87.88% sensitivity and under 84% specificity in cross-validation and 80%/75% in testing.

The germline V gene (reference sequence) supplies CDR1 DFQATT and CDR2 SNEGSKA. Inclusive of the bounding cysteine and phenylalanine, the CDR3 is 14 residues long. Only CDR3 DNA remains: 42 bases, in frame from the first base. V is reduced by 4 bases and J by 2 bases, leaving a spacing of 12 bases between them. TCR beta CDR3 regions were amplified from RNA transcripts. For the first round of RT-PCR on the TCR CDR3, the HTBI primer set was used together with the Qiagen OneStep RT-PCR kit. A second multiplex PCR round built the libraries, followed by size selection and purification. Libraries were sequenced paired-end with 100 bp reads on an Illumina HiSeq2000. The original methods were these. SOAPnuke was used to process the raw data, throwing out any read that contained adapters or uncalled bases, had a mean Phred below 15, or lacked an exact constant-primer or identifier match. High-quality paired reads were merged using COPE v1.2.5, and each unique nucleotide sequence was defined as a clonotype. MiTCR v1.1 was used to align the clonotypes against IMGT TRBV, TRBD and TRBJ reference segments. The analysis was restricted to V-J combinations with a frequency above 0.0001, which together covered about 99% of the repertoires. A TCS score was defined as the ratio of F50 (clonal expansion) to E x V (chaos), with BLOSUM62-based TCRdist applied between CDR3 peptides within each V-J. Welch's t-statistics and random forest reduced fewer than 550 V-J features to 13, which were used in a naive Bayes classifier (R e1071). TCRdb reanalyzed the raw reads on its own, using fastp at Q25 for trimming and MiXCR for clone calling, and kept in-frame beta chains. Identical CDR3 proteins give one entry, which carries the most common genes and DNA. The V and J calls come from TCRdb's annotation, not from the publication. The sample contains under 750,000 distinct CDR3 sequences, over 15% of them found a single time. The ten largest account for 16% of the sample.

The specimen sequenced was blood. The TCR was taken from a woman aged 45 to 65 with Graves' hyperthyroidism that later progressed to Graves' ophthalmopathy. The chain links TRBV20-1 with TRBJ1-5; TRBD1 might be the D gene, on 5 matching bases. The DNA reads TGCAGTGCTACGACTTGGGGCCGCAATCAGCCCCAGCATTTT. Its translation reads: CSATTWGRNQPQHF.